The 29 T cell receptor beta chains in this list originate from one sample, sequenced in a study of blood T cell repertoires in COVID-19. Produced via immunoSEQ multiplex PCR; TCRdb's table is partial and in-frame only. The profile covers approximately 280,000 clones, with 89% appearing a single time and roughly 2.1% taken by the ten largest. The specimen was peripheral blood. These receptors all come from a man aged 45-65 years with acute or convalescent COVID-19.

The V and J genes are TRBV4-2 and TRBJ1-1, with no clear D. Looked up from germline, CDR1 is LGHNA and CDR2 is YNFKEQ. V lost 1 base to trimming and J lost 10 bases, with 16 bases between them. The CDR3 spans 14 residues. The CDR3 is CASSQGRSVRVAFF. DNA for the CDR3: TGTGCCAGCAGCCAAGGGAGGAGCGTTCGGGTAGCTTTCTTT.

The chain has TRBV9 and TRBJ2-7; D is possibly TRBD2 (7 bases). V lost 4 bases and J lost 4, with 24 bases in between. The germline V gene has CDR1 SGDLS and CDR2 YYNGEE. There are 17 residues in the CDR3. CDR3 sequence: CASSPRGGTPGTYEQYF. The CDR3 bases are TGTGCCAGCAGCCCCAGGGGAGGGACCCCGGGGACTTACGAGCAGTACTTC. The full variable domain, in which reference TRBV9 and TRBJ2-7 provide the parts outside the CDR3, is DSGVTQTPKHLITATGQRVTLRCSPRSGDLSVYWYQQSLDQGLQFLIQYYNGEERAKGNILERFSAQQFPDLHSELNLSSLELGDSALYFCASSPRGGTPGTYEQYFGPGTRLTVT.

The chain has TRBV2 and TRBJ1-2; TRBD1 might be the D (6 bases). The CDR3 is 16 residues long. CDR1 and CDR2 from the germline V gene are SNHLY and FYNNEI. Between the trimmed V and J ends, which lost 0 bases and 3 bases, there was a span of 14 bases. CDR3 sequence: CASSEAFRGSDYGYTF. The CDR3 DNA reads TGTGCCAGCAGTGAAGCGTTCAGGGGTTCCGACTATGGCTACACCTTC.

The CDR3 sequence: CASSDGERGCQETQYF. Here the CDR3 DNA reads TGTGCCAGCAGTGACGGCGAGCGGGGGTGCCAAGAGACCCAGTACTTC. The J gene is TRBJ2-5, the V gene TRBV6-4, with 8 bases fitting TRBD2. Germline trimming cut 2 bases from V and 1 base from J; bases unmatched to any gene: 6. CDR1 is MRHNA, CDR2 SNTAGT, per germline. The CDR3 covers 16 residues.

This clone was seen a single time. This chain connects TRBV11-3 to TRBJ2-2; 7 bases map to TRBD1. The CDR3 contains 15 residues. CDR1 SGHNT and CDR2 YENEEA come from the germline V gene. The trim removed 4 bases at V and 5 bases at J, leaving 7 bases unmatched. This chain's CDR3 is CASSSDREGTGELFF. The DNA for the CDR3 is TGTGCCAGCAGCTCCGACAGGGAAGGGACCGGGGAGCTGTTTTTT.

This chain uses TRBV5-4 with TRBJ1-2, with 9 bases lining up with TRBD1. The germline V gene has CDR1 SGHNT and CDR2 YYREEE (reference sequence). V lost 4 bases to trimming and J lost 2 bases; unmatched junction nucleotides: 9. The CDR3 totals 16 residues. CDR3 sequence: CASSPDRGRVNYGYTF. The CDR3 region has the DNA TGTGCCAGCAGCCCGGACAGGGGTAGGGTGAACTATGGCTACACCTTC.

This clone was found once. The V call is TRBV20-1, the J call TRBJ1-1; D unresolved. From germline, CDR1 is DFQATT and CDR2 SNEGSKA (reference sequence). The CDR3 is made up of 11 amino acids. Trimming cost V 6 bases and J 4 bases, with 9 bases left between them. The CDR3 sequence: CSALRVTEAFF. The CDR3 nucleotides are TGCAGTGCCCTGCGGGTCACTGAAGCTTTCTTT.

As DNA, the CDR3 is TGTGCCAGCAGCTCCCCGACACCGGAGGAGTACTTC. Translating gives CASSSPTPEEYF. J is TRBJ2-7 and V is TRBV7-9, with a tentative D call TRBD2 (5 bases). Trimming removed 4 bases at V and 11 bases at J, with 15 bases between. The CDR3 is 12 residues long. Germline V gene sequence: CDR1 SEHNR, CDR2 FQNEAQ (reference sequence).

The chain joins TRBV9 to TRBJ1-1; D unclear. CDR1 is SGDLS and CDR2 is YYNGEE in the germline V gene. Deletions cut 0 bases from V and 0 bases from J, with 3 bases between. The CDR3 loop spans 13 amino acids. CDR3 coding DNA: TGTGCCAGCAGCGTAGTAATGAACACTGAAGCTTTCTTT. As protein: CASSVVMNTEAFF.

CDR3 sequence (DNA): TGTGCCAGCAGTGAACGGACAGGGGCCCCCAATCAGCCCCAGCATTTT. It codes for CASSERTGAPNQPQHF. The V and J genes are TRBV2 and TRBJ1-5; 9 nucleotides agree with TRBD1. V trimming: 2 bases; J trimming: 3 bases; junction bases outside the gene matches: 5. In germline, CDR1 is SNHLY, CDR2 FYNNEI. CDR3 length: 16 residues.

The rearrangement links TRBV7-6 to TRBJ1-2; D call uncertain. CDR3 length: 15 amino acids. V gave up 1 base and J gave up 1 base, with 10 bases separating them. Germline V gene data show CDR1 as SGHVS and CDR2 as FNYEAQ. DNA of the CDR3: TGTGCCAGCAGCTTAGATGGTTCGGGTAACTATGGCTACACCTTC. It codes for CASSLDGSGNYGYTF.

This chain connects TRBV18 to TRBJ1-5; possible D gene TRBD1, 6 bases. Trimming shortened V by 3 bases and J by 5 bases, and 17 bases separated the two germline ends. The CDR3 spans 16 residues. Germline V CDR1 and CDR2: KGHSH, LQKENI. Here the CDR3 reads CASSPSLAGDDQPQHF. DNA for the CDR3: TGTGCCAGCTCACCTAGCTTGGCAGGGGACGATCAGCCCCAGCATTTT.

Written as DNA, the CDR3 is TGTGCCACGGTCGCCCCCCTAGCGGGGGGGCCGAATGAGCAGTTCTTC. This encodes CATVAPLAGGPNEQFF. J is TRBJ2-1 and V is TRBV27, with 12 bases fitting TRBD2. CDR1 MNHEY and CDR2 SMNVEV come from the germline V gene (reference sequence). With V trimmed by 10 bases and J by 7 bases, 14 bases remained unmatched. The CDR3 contains 16 residues.

V usage is TRBV19 and J usage is TRBJ1-6, with 8 positions matching TRBD1. This CDR3 has 14 residues. CDR1 is LNHDA, CDR2 SQIVND, per germline (reference sequence). Trimming at V came to 8 bases and at J to 5 bases, leaving 5 bases not matched to a gene. As DNA, the CDR3 is TGTGCCAGTGGCCTGACAGGGGATAATTCACCCCTCCACTTT. This encodes CASGLTGDNSPLHF.

CDR3 sequence: CAWSAFRDRGGYGYTF. DNA of the CDR3: TGTGCCTGGAGTGCTTTCCGGGACAGGGGTGGCTATGGCTACACCTTC. This chain connects TRBV30 to TRBJ1-2; 10 bases fit TRBD1. This CDR3 has 16 amino acids. CDR1 and CDR2 from the germline V gene are GTSNPN and SVGIG (reference sequence). Trimming cost V 1 base and J 4 bases; bases outside gene matches: 9. The whole variable domain, filled in from reference TRBV30 and TRBJ1-2, reads SQTIHQWPATLVQPVGSPLSLECTVEGTSNPNLYWYRQAAGRGLQLLFYSVGIGQISSEVPQNLSASRPQDRQFILSSKKLLLSDSGFYLCAWSAFRDRGGYGYTFGSGTRLTVV.

This clone was counted only a few times. The chain carries TRBV29-1 and TRBJ2-2; 7 bases match TRBD1. V shed 6 bases, J shed 3 bases, and the junction held 4 bases outside the gene matches. The CDR3 loop spans 13 amino acids. Germline V gene lookup returns CDR1 SQVTM and CDR2 ANQGSEA. CDR3 in amino acids: CSVQGQHTGELFF. The CDR3 DNA sequence: TGCAGCGTACAGGGACAGCACACCGGGGAGCTGTTTTTT.

The rearrangement joins TRBV9 to TRBJ1-1; D is possibly TRBD1 (5 bases). Germline CDR1 reads SGDLS; CDR2 reads YYNGEE. The CDR3 has 13 amino acids. The V end was cut by 4 bases, the J end by 4 bases, with 11 bases between. CDR3 sequence reads: CASSPDGATEAFF. The CDR3 DNA sequence: TGTGCCAGCAGCCCAGATGGGGCCACTGAAGCTTTCTTT.

The chain uses TRBV7-2 and TRBJ2-1, with D possibly being TRBD1 (5 bases). V was clipped by 3 bases and J by 6 bases, with 9 bases between them. This CDR3 region has 13 residues. Germline values: CDR1 SGHTA, CDR2 FQGNSA. The CDR3 bases are TGTGCCAGCAGCTTCAGGGTGGGCAATGAGCAGTTCTTC. This encodes CASSFRVGNEQFF.

This chain joins TRBV3-1 (or the pseudogene TRBV3-2) and TRBJ2-7, with 7 bases lining up with TRBD1. Trimming cost V 1 base and J 9 bases; bases outside gene matches: 3. The CDR3 contains 12 residues. Germline lookup yields CDR1 LGHDT and CDR2 YNNKEL (reference sequence). The CDR3 sequence is CASSQGQGGQYF. Here the CDR3 DNA reads TGTGCCAGCAGCCAAGGACAGGGCGGGCAGTACTTC.

The rearrangement links TRBV19 to TRBJ2-2, with TRBD1 matching over 7 bases. This CDR3 is built from 15 residues. Germline V gene data show CDR1 as LNHDA and CDR2 as SQIVND (reference sequence). Trimming cost V 9 bases and J 1 base; bases outside gene matches: 8. CDR3 coding DNA: TGTGCCAGAACTACCGGACAGGTGAACACCGGGGAGCTGTTTTTT. Protein sequence: CARTTGQVNTGELFF.

This rearrangement joins TRBV6-5 to TRBJ2-7, with 8 positions matching TRBD1. Germline CDR1 MNHEY, CDR2 SVGAGI. The CDR3 extends over 14 amino acids. V was clipped by 0 bases and J by 4 bases; unmatched bases: 2. The CDR3 sequence: CASSYSDRGYEQYF. DNA of the CDR3: TGTGCCAGCAGTTACTCCGACAGGGGTTACGAGCAGTACTTC.

This sequence joins TRBV2 and TRBJ2-7; no firm D call. CDR3 length equals 12 residues. The ends were cut back, 1 base at V and 9 bases at J, with 10 bases in the middle. Germline loops: CDR1 SNHLY, CDR2 FYNNEI. Here the CDR3 DNA reads TGTGCCAGCAGTGAAGACAACCCTCGGCAGTACTTC. Translating gives CASSEDNPRQYF.

The V and J genes are TRBV24-1 and TRBJ1-5, with TRBD1 identical over 9 bases. Germline loops: CDR1 KGHDR, CDR2 SFDVKD. V shed 6 bases and J 4 bases; nucleotides not matched to a gene: 12. The CDR3 loop spans 17 amino acids. In DNA, the CDR3 is TGTGCCACCAGTTTGAGACAGGGGGTGCGAGGGAATCAGCCCCAGCATTTT. It yields the protein CATSLRQGVRGNQPQHF.

The chain is built from TRBV3-1 (or the pseudogene TRBV3-2) and TRBJ2-7; maybe TRBD2 (6 bases). Trimming cost V 7 bases and J 6 bases, with 16 bases left between them. Germline-derived CDR1 and CDR2 are LGHDT and YNNKEL (reference sequence). The CDR3 consists of 13 residues. The CDR3 is CASIQSTGSEQYF. The CDR3 nucleotides read TGTGCCAGCATCCAGAGCACCGGGAGCGAGCAGTACTTC.

This clone is a singleton in its sample. The chain links TRBV3-1 (or the pseudogene TRBV3-2) to TRBJ1-2; maybe TRBD1 (6 bases). V shed 4 bases and J shed 11 bases, with 11 bases lying between them. This CDR3 contains 11 residues. Germline values: CDR1 LGHDT, CDR2 YNNKEL (reference sequence). Written as DNA, the CDR3 is TGTGCCAGCAGCCGGGAGGGGGGATACACCTTC. The encoded protein is CASSREGGYTF.

This chain uses TRBV11-2 with TRBJ1-3; possible D gene TRBD1, 5 bases. The CDR3 contains 15 residues. The germline V gene encodes CDR1 SGHAT and CDR2 FQNNGV. Trimming cost V 5 bases and J 0 bases, with 11 bases left between them. DNA for the CDR3: TGTGCCAGCAGCCGAGGGACTGCCTCTGGAAACACCATATATTTT. It translates to CASSRGTASGNTIYF.

This clone was observed a single time. The rearrangement links TRBV5-5 to TRBJ2-7; D might be TRBD2 (5 bases). The ends were cut back, 0 bases at V and 0 bases at J, with 10 bases in the middle. CDR3 size: 15 residues. CDR1 is SGHKS and CDR2 is YYEKEE in the germline V gene (reference sequence). This CDR3 reads CASSLGVGSSYEQYF. Here the CDR3 DNA reads TGTGCCAGCAGCTTGGGGGTGGGGAGCTCCTACGAGCAGTACTTC.

The chain is built from TRBV20-1 and TRBJ1-1; a weak D match, TRBD1 (6 bases). CDR1 and CDR2 (germline): DFQATT, SNEGSKA (reference sequence). Trimming took off 3 bases at V and 0 bases at J, with 14 bases between the two ends. The CDR3 runs to 15 residues. The DNA of the CDR3 is TGCAGTGCTAGTAGGGGGGGACACATGAACACTGAAGCTTTCTTT. Translated, it gives CSASRGGHMNTEAFF.

The chain couples TRBV3-1 (or the pseudogene TRBV3-2) to TRBJ1-2, with D unclear. CDR3 length equals 12 residues. V lost 4 bases, J lost 7 bases, and 10 bases lay in between. CDR1 and CDR2 (germline): LGHDT, YNNKEL (reference sequence). The CDR3 nucleotides are TGTGCCAGCAGCCCCGGACTGTTTGGCTACACCTTC. It specifies CASSPGLFGYTF.